One and the same sample provided the 28 T cell receptor beta chains below, sequenced in a study of control samples from healthy donors and cancer patients. Only in-frame clones appear in the TCRdb table, and some are missing; sequencing was by immunoSEQ multiplex PCR. The sample yields 120,000 or so clones, more than 85% seen once. The specimen sequenced was blood. The receptors come from a man younger than 35 in good health.

The DNA for the CDR3 is TGTGGAGGGGGGACAGATACGCAGTATTTT. Residues: CGGGTDTQYF. V usage is TRBV30 and J usage is TRBJ2-3, with D perhaps TRBD1 or TRBD2 (6 bases each). CDR3 length equals 10 residues. Germline V gives CDR1 GTSNPN, CDR2 SVGIG (reference sequence).

The chain recombines TRBV11-3 with TRBJ1-6; D is perhaps TRBD1 (5 bases). V lost 0 bases and J lost 5, with 17 bases in between. The CDR3 totals 18 residues. Germline CDR1 reads SGHNT; CDR2 reads YENEEA. The CDR3 DNA sequence: TGTGCCAGCAGCTTAGATCTGGGGACCTTCTCTGATAATTCACCCCTCCACTTT. Its translation is CASSLDLGTFSDNSPLHF. Full variable domain (rest looked up from reference TRBV11-3 and TRBJ1-6): EAGVVQSPRYKIIEKKQPVAFWCNPISGHNTLYWYLQNLGQGPELLIRYENEEAVDDSQLPKDRFSAERLKGVDSTLKIQPAELGDSAVYLCASSLDLGTFSDNSPLHFGNGTRLTVT.

The chain has TRBV6-5 and TRBJ1-1; no clear D gene. The CDR3 runs to 13 residues. Per germline, CDR1 MNHEY and CDR2 SVGAGI. Trimming removed 2 bases at V and 4 bases at J, with 8 bases between. This chain's CDR3 is CASSYGLATEAFF. The CDR3 coding sequence is TGTGCCAGCAGTTACGGTCTGGCCACTGAAGCTTTCTTT.

This clone was detected only once. Other DNA sequences in this sample translate to the same CDR3. The J gene is TRBJ2-5, the V gene TRBV5-6; the D is unclear. The V gene's germline CDR1 is SGHDT and CDR2 YYEEEE. This CDR3 comprises 12 residues. The V and J ends lost 4 bases and 2 bases respectively, with 6 bases between them. The chain's CDR3 is CASSLPQETQYF. The CDR3 DNA sequence: TGTGCCAGCAGCCTCCCACAAGAGACCCAGTACTTC.

V is TRBV5-6 and J is TRBJ2-3, with D perhaps matching TRBD1 (6 bases). Trimming cost V 4 bases and J 5 bases, with 17 bases left between them. CDR3 length: 15 residues. The germline V gene encodes CDR1 SGHDT and CDR2 YYEEEE. The CDR3 nucleotides are TGTGCCAGCAGCGCACGGACAGCCCTTCTAGATACGCAGTATTTT. Translation: CASSARTALLDTQYF.

This clone was counted a few times. The rearrangement joins TRBV27 to TRBJ2-3; 12 nucleotides match TRBD1. Germline CDR1 reads MNHEY; CDR2 reads SMNVEV (reference sequence). The junction had 8 bases not matched to a gene; V was cut back by 5 bases and J by 5 bases. This CDR3 spans 16 amino acids. In DNA, the CDR3 is TGTGCCAGCAGTCCATTGGGACAGGGGGCGGGAGATACGCAGTATTTT. It specifies CASSPLGQGAGDTQYF.

The chain has TRBV5-1 and TRBJ2-1; 13 positions match TRBD2. The CDR3 is 17 residues long. Trimming cost V 3 bases and J 6 bases; bases outside gene matches: 9. Per the germline V gene, CDR1 is SGHRS and CDR2 is YFSETQ. CDR3 in amino acids: CASSSPWTSGSVNEQFF. CDR3 DNA: TGCGCCAGCAGCTCCCCTTGGACTAGCGGGAGTGTCAATGAGCAGTTCTTC.

This clone was seen just once. This chain joins TRBV27 and TRBJ2-5, with D perhaps TRBD1 (6 bases). This CDR3 spans 13 amino acids. V dropped 6 bases and J dropped 3 bases, with 11 bases sitting between them. Germline V gene sequence: CDR1 MNHEY, CDR2 SMNVEV (reference sequence). CDR3: CASSDAGEETQYF. The CDR3 DNA reads TGTGCCAGCAGCGACGCAGGGGAAGAGACCCAGTACTTC.

The genes are TRBV27 and TRBJ2-1; 9 bases match TRBD1. This CDR3 has 16 amino acids. Per germline, CDR1 MNHEY and CDR2 SMNVEV (reference sequence). The V and J ends lost 5 bases and 2 bases, in that order; junction bases with no gene match: 7. CDR3 residues: CASSEPGQGPYNEQFF. In DNA, the CDR3 is TGTGCCAGCAGTGAACCGGGACAGGGACCCTACAATGAGCAGTTCTTC.

The chain carries TRBV11-2 and TRBJ2-3, with TRBD2 matching 15 bases. V was pared by 5 bases and J by 1 base, with 10 bases of the junction left unmatched. This CDR3 contains 19 residues. CDR1 is SGHAT and CDR2 is FQNNGV in the germline V gene. CDR3 DNA: TGTGCCAGCAGCCGAGCACGGACTAGCGGGAGGGCGGGCACAGATACGCAGTATTTT. Protein sequence: CASSRARTSGRAGTDTQYF.

This chain links TRBV3-1 (or the pseudogene TRBV3-2) with TRBJ1-4; 7 nucleotides align to TRBD1. CDR3 size: 15 residues. Germline CDR1 LGHDT, CDR2 YNNKEL (reference sequence). The V gene end was trimmed by 1 base and the J gene end by 5 bases; junction bases not matched to a gene: 4. This chain's CDR3 is CASSQAGGSNEKLFF. In nucleotides, the CDR3 is TGTGCCAGCAGCCAAGCAGGGGGGAGCAATGAAAAACTGTTTTTT.

The V call is TRBV11-2, the J call TRBJ2-1; a possible D gene is TRBD2 (6 bases). Germline V CDR1 and CDR2: SGHAT, FQNNGV. The CDR3 runs 14 residues. V was shortened by 2 bases and J by 5 bases, with 10 bases between the two germline ends. The CDR3 reads CASSLLAIHNEQFF. The CDR3 DNA reads TGTGCCAGCAGCTTACTAGCGATCCACAATGAGCAGTTCTTC. The variable domain in full, with the rest retrieved from reference TRBV11-2 and TRBJ2-1, is EAGVAQSPRYKIIEKRQSVAFWCNPISGHATLYWYQQILGQGPKLLIQFQNNGVVDDSQLPKDRFSAERLKGVDSTLKIQPAKLEDSAVYLCASSLLAIHNEQFFGPGTRLTVL.

The chain couples TRBV10-2 to TRBJ2-1; 7 nucleotides agree with TRBD1. CDR1 is WSHSY, CDR2 SAAADI, per germline. This CDR3 has 15 amino acids. The junction had 10 bases not matched to a gene; V was cut back by 6 bases and J by 5 bases. This chain's CDR3 is CASSPTGSHHNEQFF. Written as DNA, the CDR3 is TGCGCCAGCAGCCCGACAGGGAGTCATCACAATGAGCAGTTCTTC.

The V gene is TRBV7-3, the J gene TRBJ1-1; D gene unclear. Germline V gene lookup returns CDR1 SGHTA and CDR2 FQGTGA. Deletions cut 2 bases from V and 3 bases from J, with 10 bases between. The CDR3 spans 14 residues. In nucleotides, the CDR3 is TGTGCCAGCAGCTTACAAGGAGGCGACACTGAAGCTTTCTTT. Residues: CASSLQGGDTEAFF.

The chain has TRBV5-1 and TRBJ2-3, with 7 bases lining up with TRBD1. V shed 2 bases, J shed 2 bases, and the junction held 2 bases outside the gene matches. The CDR3 has 14 residues. Germline CDR1 reads SGHRS; CDR2 reads YFSETQ. The CDR3 loop reads CASSFGQATDTQYF. CDR3 DNA sequence: TGCGCCAGCAGCTTCGGACAGGCCACAGATACGCAGTATTTT.

J is TRBJ1-1 and V is TRBV19; the D gene is possibly TRBD1 (6 bases). The CDR3 has 13 residues. V lost 8 bases and J lost 5, with 15 bases in between. Germline V CDR1 and CDR2: LNHDA, SQIVND (reference sequence). This chain's CDR3 is CASDAGGRTEAFF. The CDR3 bases are TGTGCCAGTGATGCGGGGGGCAGAACTGAAGCTTTCTTT.

V gene TRBV5-1 combines with J gene TRBJ1-1; D call uncertain. Trimming pared 0 bases from V and 4 bases from J, leaving 13 bases between. Germline lookup yields CDR1 SGHRS and CDR2 YFSETQ. This CDR3 region has 15 residues. The CDR3 loop is CASSLALGAVTEAFF. In DNA form, the CDR3 reads TGCGCCAGCAGCTTGGCCCTGGGTGCGGTCACTGAAGCTTTCTTT.

This chain uses TRBV15 with TRBJ2-5; maybe TRBD2 (5 bases). The CDR3 has 15 residues. V lost 0 bases, J lost 2 bases, and 10 bases lay in between. Germline V lookup: CDR1 LNHNV, CDR2 YYDKDF (reference sequence). CDR3 protein: CATSRDRRDQETQYF. The CDR3 DNA is TGTGCCACCAGCAGAGATCGACGGGATCAAGAGACCCAGTACTTC.

The genes are TRBV3-1 (or the pseudogene TRBV3-2) and TRBJ2-1; 7 nucleotides match TRBD2. This CDR3 is 16 amino acids long. The V gene's germline CDR1 is LGHDT and CDR2 YNNKEL (reference sequence). J lost 8 bases, V lost 1 base, and 11 bases had no gene match. DNA for the CDR3: TGTGCCAGCAGCCAAGTTACGGGGGGTTTAGTCGATGAGCAGTTCTTC. Translation gives CASSQVTGGLVDEQFF.

This clone has only a few counts. J is TRBJ2-3 and V is TRBV10-3; TRBD2 aligns across 7 bases. This CDR3 spans 13 amino acids. Germline values: CDR1 ENHRY, CDR2 SYGVKD. V trimming: 8 bases; J trimming: 6 bases; junction bases outside the gene matches: 8. The CDR3 sequence is CAISGLVTDTQYF. CDR3 nucleotides: TGTGCCATCTCAGGACTAGTGACGGATACGCAGTATTTT.

The chain uses TRBV6-5 and TRBJ1-4, with D possibly TRBD1 on 5 matching bases. This CDR3 has 15 residues. Trimming left V 10 bases short and J 7 bases short, with 22 bases between. Germline CDR1 is MNHEY and CDR2 is SVGAGI. The CDR3 spells CATYRDGGGGEKLFF. The CDR3 DNA is TGTGCCACATACCGGGACGGGGGAGGCGGTGAAAAACTGTTTTTT.

The V call is TRBV11-2, the J call TRBJ2-3, with D perhaps TRBD1 or TRBD2 (5 bases each). Trimming stripped 0 bases from V and 2 bases from J, with 9 bases between. Germline values: CDR1 SGHAT, CDR2 FQNNGV. The CDR3 totals 15 residues. The CDR3 DNA follows: TGTGCCAGCAGCTTAGACGGGGCGGCCACAGATACGCAGTATTTT. It yields the protein CASSLDGAATDTQYF.

J is TRBJ1-2 and V is TRBV6-1; possible D gene TRBD1, 5 bases. V was shortened by 1 base and J by 4 bases, with 7 bases between the two germline ends. The CDR3 runs to 13 residues. Germline loops: CDR1 MNHNS, CDR2 SASEGT. CDR3 region: CASSEGQFYGYTF. In DNA, the CDR3 is TGTGCCAGCAGTGAAGGACAGTTCTATGGCTACACCTTC.

This chain connects TRBV13 to TRBJ2-7; 10 bases agree with TRBD1. J gave up 4 bases and V 1 base, and 10 bases lay outside the gene matches. The CDR3 loop spans 17 amino acids. Germline V gene lookup returns CDR1 PRHDT and CDR2 FYEKMQ (reference sequence). In nucleotides, the CDR3 is TGTGCCAGCAGCTTAGTGGGTTTTGGGACAGGGGTTTACGAGCAGTACTTC. Its protein is CASSLVGFGTGVYEQYF.

Concerning this clone itself: Mismatch with germline at one junction end may stem from a read error. The chain has TRBV15 and TRBJ1-6; 8 positions agree with TRBD1. Germline V gene sequence: CDR1 LNHNV, CDR2 YYDKDF (reference sequence). This CDR3 has 16 amino acids. CDR3 nucleotides: TGTGTCACCAGCAGAGATCAGGGGGCTGGTTATTCACCCCTCCACTTT. Residues: CVTSRDQGAGYSPLHF.

This chain links TRBV30 with TRBJ1-5; 10 nucleotides align to TRBD1. The CDR3 has 16 residues. Germline CDR1 GTSNPN, CDR2 SVGIG (reference sequence). V lost 2 bases to trimming and J lost 0 bases; unmatched junction nucleotides: 4. CDR3: CAWSFRTGGSNQPQHF. CDR3 bases: TGTGCCTGGAGTTTTAGGACAGGGGGTAGCAATCAGCCCCAGCATTTT.

V is TRBV10-3 and J is TRBJ1-5; D call uncertain. Per germline, CDR1 ENHRY and CDR2 SYGVKD. The germline V and J ends were trimmed by 6 bases and 7 bases, with 13 bases remaining between them. The CDR3 consists of 13 residues. The CDR3 protein is CAISTRTDQPQHF. DNA of the CDR3: TGTGCCATCAGCACCCGGACGGACCAGCCCCAGCATTTT.

The J gene is TRBJ2-5, the V gene TRBV4-2; D not resolved. Germline V gene lookup returns CDR1 LGHNA and CDR2 YNFKEQ. The CDR3 covers 16 residues. The V gene lost 1 base and the J gene lost 0 bases, with 12 bases spanning the gap. In DNA form, the CDR3 reads TGTGCCAGCAGCCAAGCGCGGAGTAGCTACCAAGAGACCCAGTACTTC. The encoded protein is CASSQARSSYQETQYF.